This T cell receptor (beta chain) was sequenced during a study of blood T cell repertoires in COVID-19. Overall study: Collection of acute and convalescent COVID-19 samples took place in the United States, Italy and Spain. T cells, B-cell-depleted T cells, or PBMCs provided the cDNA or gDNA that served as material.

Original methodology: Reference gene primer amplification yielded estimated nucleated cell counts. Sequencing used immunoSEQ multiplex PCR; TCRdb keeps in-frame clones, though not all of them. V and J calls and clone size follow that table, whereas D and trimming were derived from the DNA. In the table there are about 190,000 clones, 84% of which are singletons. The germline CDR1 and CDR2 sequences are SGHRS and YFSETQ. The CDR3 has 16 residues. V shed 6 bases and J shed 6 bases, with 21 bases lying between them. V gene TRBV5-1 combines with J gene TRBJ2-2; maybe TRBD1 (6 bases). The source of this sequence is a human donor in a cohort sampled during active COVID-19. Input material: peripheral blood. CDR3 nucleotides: TGCGCCAGCACAATTAACGCGGGTGAGGGGGCCGGGGAGCTGTTTTTT. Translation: CASTINAGEGAGELFF.